This T cell receptor (beta chain) was captured in a study of PD-L1 blockade in urothelial cancer. Assay used: immunoSEQ multiplex PCR; TCRdb lists only in-frame clones, some missing. The sample has about 47,000 clones, 70% to 90% seen once. V was shortened by 4 bases and J by 5 bases, with 11 bases between the two germline ends. This CDR3 contains 13 residues. The germline V gene has CDR1 SGHRS and CDR2 YFSETQ. Time point specified: pretreatment peripheral blood. This clone was detected only once. The specimen was PBMCs, collected around atezolizumab (anti-PD-L1) treatment. The sequence was obtained from a man aged 55 to 70 with urothelial cancer. The rearrangement links TRBV5-1 to TRBJ2-3; a weak D match, TRBD2 (5 bases). In DNA form, the CDR3 reads TGCGCCAGCAGCCCGGGCGGACTAGATACGCAGTATTTT. This gives the protein CASSPGGLDTQYF.